The 30 T cell receptor beta chains below were found in one sample sequenced in a study of CD8 T cells in Susac syndrome. Random-hexamer reverse transcription was applied to roughly 0.5 to 1 ug RNA. TCRdb re-analysed the immunoSEQ multiplex PCR reads in MiXCR, keeping a single row per CDR3 protein. The sample includes approximately 180,000 distinct CDR3 sequences, roughly 94% of them seen just once. Source material: CD4+ T cells from PBMCs. The receptors stem from a human donor with Susac syndrome.

The chain links TRBV20-1 to TRBJ2-7, with TRBD2 matching over 15 bases. Trimming at V came to 7 bases and at J to 5 bases, leaving 9 bases not matched to a gene. CDR3 size: 15 residues. Germline loops: CDR1 DFQATT, CDR2 SNEGSKA (reference sequence). The CDR3 region is CSGLGLAGGANEQYF. In DNA, the CDR3 is TGCAGTGGGTTGGGACTAGCGGGAGGTGCTAACGAGCAGTACTTC.

The chain recombines TRBV29-1 with TRBJ2-7, with 10 bases lining up with TRBD2. CDR3 length: 13 amino acids. Trimming at V came to 7 bases and at J to 4 bases, leaving 7 bases not matched to a gene. Germline V lookup: CDR1 SQVTM, CDR2 ANQGSEA. The CDR3 DNA is TGCAGCGCTCAAGCGGGAGGGCCATACGAGCAGTACTTC. Translated, it gives CSAQAGGPYEQYF.

The chain uses TRBV25-1 and TRBJ2-3; D unresolved. V was pared by 1 base and J by 2 bases, with 13 bases between. The CDR3 spans 16 residues. The V gene's germline CDR1 is MGHDK and CDR2 SYGVNS. Here the CDR3 reads CASSELRHTNTDTQYF. In DNA form, the CDR3 reads TGTGCCAGCAGTGAATTAAGACACACGAACACAGATACGCAGTATTTT.

The J gene is TRBJ2-5, the V gene TRBV20-1, with TRBD2 matching 12 bases. The length of the CDR3 is 16 residues. V was clipped by 5 bases and J by 5 bases; unmatched bases: 12. Germline V CDR1 and CDR2: DFQATT, SNEGSKA (reference sequence). The CDR3 nucleotides read TGCAGTGCTCCTCGGGCTAGCGGGAGGGCCGATGAGACCCAGTACTTC. Its protein product is CSAPRASGRADETQYF.

The chain links TRBV5-1 to TRBJ2-3; 13 bases fit TRBD2. The CDR3 covers 16 residues. The J segment lost 2 bases and the V segment lost 4 bases, leaving 4 bases of the junction unmatched. CDR1 and CDR2 (germline): SGHRS, YFSETQ. The CDR3 reads CASSVGLAGDTDTQYF. Written as DNA, the CDR3 is TGCGCCAGCAGCGTAGGACTAGCGGGAGACACAGATACGCAGTATTTT.

This rearrangement joins TRBV12-3 or TRBV12-4 to TRBJ2-1, with D tentatively TRBD2 (5 bases). The CDR3 covers 13 residues. V lost 6 bases, J lost 10 bases, and 16 bases lay in between. The CDR3 region is CASSTNLDSEQFF. In DNA form, the CDR3 reads TGTGCCAGCAGCACCAACCTGGACTCCGAGCAGTTCTTC.

The CDR3 DNA sequence: TGTGCCAGCGCCCGCACAGGCGATCAGCCCCAGCATTTT. This encodes CASARTGDQPQHF. The V gene is TRBV7-9, the J gene TRBJ1-5; weak D call: TRBD1 (5 bases). CDR1 is SEHNR and CDR2 is FQNEAQ in the germline V gene (reference sequence). This CDR3 is 13 amino acids long. V was clipped by 8 bases and J by 5 bases, with 13 bases between them.

The sample holds a few counts of this clonotype. The chain couples TRBV29-1 to TRBJ2-3, with D tentatively TRBD2 (6 bases). The CDR3 length is 14 residues. V shed 4 bases and J shed 0 bases, with 11 bases lying between them. Germline V gene sequence: CDR1 SQVTM, CDR2 ANQGSEA. CDR3 sequence: CSVGRRGSTDTQYF. CDR3 nucleotide sequence: TGCAGCGTTGGACGGCGGGGAAGCACAGATACGCAGTATTTT.

The rearrangement links TRBV19 to TRBJ2-1; TRBD1 might be the D (5 bases). Germline V lookup: CDR1 LNHDA, CDR2 SQIVND (reference sequence). V was clipped by 4 bases and J by 8 bases, with 9 bases between them. This CDR3 has 12 residues. The CDR3 sequence: CASSRGWDEQFF. In nucleotides, the CDR3 is TGTGCCAGTAGTAGGGGCTGGGATGAGCAGTTCTTC.

The chain is built from TRBV12-3 or TRBV12-4 and TRBJ2-7; 7 bases fit TRBD1. Trimming removed 7 bases from V and 2 bases from J; junction bases left unmatched: 8. The CDR3 is made up of 14 amino acids. The chain's CDR3 is CASTYPGQPYEQYF. The CDR3 nucleotides read TGTGCCAGCACGTACCCGGGACAGCCCTACGAGCAGTACTTC.

This sequence joins TRBV18 and TRBJ1-2; D not certain. CDR1 and CDR2 (germline): KGHSH, LQKENI. The CDR3 spans 14 residues. V was clipped by 3 bases and J by 2 bases, with 10 bases between them. CDR3 region: CASSPYYENYGYTF. For the CDR3, the DNA is TGTGCCAGCTCACCCTACTATGAGAACTATGGCTACACCTTC.

V is TRBV2 and J is TRBJ2-1; 10 bases are a match to TRBD2. The CDR3 is made up of 15 amino acids. J lost 7 bases, V lost 0 bases, and 3 bases had no gene match. Germline V gene data show CDR1 as SNHLY and CDR2 as FYNNEI. CDR3 residues: CASSEALAGKNEQFF. The CDR3, as DNA: TGTGCCAGCAGTGAAGCACTAGCGGGGAAGAATGAGCAGTTCTTC.

This clonotype was seen a single time. V and J are TRBV20-1 and TRBJ2-5, with a tentative D call TRBD2 (5 bases). Germline-derived CDR1 and CDR2 are DFQATT and SNEGSKA (reference sequence). This CDR3 is 16 amino acids long. Deletions cut 0 bases from V and 5 bases from J, with 19 bases between. The CDR3: CSARDATGKGHETQYF. The CDR3 DNA reads as TGCAGTGCTAGAGATGCGACGGGAAAGGGTCATGAGACCCAGTACTTC.

This chain joins TRBV7-2 and TRBJ1-5; TRBD1 matches at 10 bases. CDR1 is SGHTA and CDR2 is FQGNSA in the germline V gene. The CDR3 is made up of 15 amino acids. V was pared by 4 bases and J by 9 bases, with 9 bases of the junction left unmatched. The CDR3 DNA is TGTGCCAGCAGCTCAGGGACAGGGGAAATCTTGCCCCAGCATTTT. Its translation: CASSSGTGEILPQHF.

V and J are TRBV30 and TRBJ1-5, with a tentative D call TRBD1 (6 bases). The length of the CDR3 is 15 residues. Germline assignment: CDR1 GTSNPN and CDR2 SVGIG (reference sequence). V was clipped by 0 bases and J by 0 bases, with 9 bases between them. CDR3 sequence: CAWSVKGDSNQPQHF. CDR3 DNA sequence: TGTGCCTGGAGTGTAAAGGGGGATAGCAATCAGCCCCAGCATTTT.

This clonotype was found once. CDR3 sequence: CSTGDINQPQHF. The CDR3 nucleotides are TGCAGTACTGGGGACATCAATCAGCCCCAGCATTTT. The chain uses TRBV20-1 and TRBJ1-5, with D perhaps matching TRBD1 (6 bases). The length of the CDR3 is 12 residues. V gave up 8 bases and J gave up 3 bases, with 11 bases separating them. CDR1 and CDR2 (germline): DFQATT, SNEGSKA (reference sequence).

This clonotype is a singleton in its sample. The chain recombines TRBV6-2 or TRBV6-3 with TRBJ2-7, with D perhaps matching TRBD1 (6 bases). Germline-derived CDR1 and CDR2 are MNHEY and SVGEGT. V lost 8 bases, J lost 2 bases, and 16 bases lay in between. This CDR3 is 14 amino acids long. Written as DNA, the CDR3 is TGTGCCAGCTGTTCTCACGAGGGGGCCTACGAGCAGTACTTC. This encodes CASCSHEGAYEQYF.

This clonotype was detected only a few times. This chain connects TRBV7-9 to TRBJ1-4; no firm D call. Trimming pared 1 base from V and 8 bases from J, leaving 5 bases between. Germline values: CDR1 SEHNR, CDR2 FQNEAQ (reference sequence). The CDR3 is made up of 12 amino acids. In DNA, the CDR3 is TGTGCCAGCAGCTTAGTCGGAGAAAAACTGTTTTTT. It specifies CASSLVGEKLFF.

This chain joins TRBV10-3 and TRBJ2-5; 11 bases are shared with TRBD1. Per germline, CDR1 ENHRY and CDR2 SYGVKD. The CDR3 loop spans 14 amino acids. Unmatched junction bases numbered 3, after V lost 5 bases and J lost 4 bases. CDR3 sequence reads: CAISSGTGGETQYF. CDR3 sequence (DNA): TGTGCCATCAGTTCCGGGACAGGGGGAGAGACCCAGTACTTC.

V is TRBV15 and J is TRBJ2-1, with 10 nucleotides matching TRBD2. The CDR3 is made up of 16 amino acids. With 0 bases clipped from V and 4 bases from J, the junction kept 3 bases outside the gene matches. Germline V CDR1 and CDR2: LNHNV, YYDKDF (reference sequence). CDR3 DNA: TGTGCCACCAGCAGAGATCTAGCGGGGGTGTACAATGAGCAGTTCTTC. It specifies CATSRDLAGVYNEQFF.

The chain carries TRBV5-1 and TRBJ2-1; D call uncertain. This CDR3 region has 13 residues. Germline V lookup: CDR1 SGHRS, CDR2 YFSETQ. V was cut by 0 bases and J by 5 bases, with 6 bases left in between. The CDR3 coding sequence is TGCGCCAGCAGCTTGGACACTAACAATGAGCAGTTCTTC. Translated: CASSLDTNNEQFF.

This clonotype was picked up one time. The CDR3 loop is CASSQSKDSGANVLTF. In DNA, the CDR3 is TGCGCCAGCAGTCAATCGAAGGACTCTGGGGCCAACGTCCTGACTTTC. The V gene is TRBV23-1, the J gene TRBJ2-6; no clear D gene. TRBV23-1 is recorded as an ORF, its role being uncertain. Trimming removed 0 bases at V and 0 bases at J, with 6 bases between. CDR3 size: 16 residues.

This clonotype was seen a single time. V is TRBV19 and J is TRBJ1-2; D perhaps matches TRBD1 (6 bases). Germline loops: CDR1 LNHDA, CDR2 SQIVND (reference sequence). CDR3 length: 16 amino acids. Trimming left V 3 bases short and J 8 bases short, with 22 bases between. The CDR3 sequence is CASSITSGPPGEGYTF. The CDR3 region has the DNA TGTGCCAGTAGTATCACCTCTGGGCCTCCAGGGGAAGGCTACACCTTC.

The chain carries TRBV4-1 and TRBJ1-6, with 7 bases matching TRBD1. The CDR3 runs 16 residues. V lost 4 bases to trimming and J lost 4 bases; unmatched junction nucleotides: 7. Germline V gene lookup returns CDR1 MGHRA and CDR2 YSYEKL. CDR3 loop: CASSPRTGWYNSPLHF. The CDR3 DNA reads as TGCGCCAGCAGCCCTCGGACAGGCTGGTATAATTCACCCCTCCACTTT.

The chain carries TRBV7-8 and TRBJ2-3; TRBD2 is a possible D gene (5 bases). Germline CDR1 and CDR2: SGHVS and FQNEAQ. Trimming removed 1 base at V and 0 bases at J, with 17 bases between. The CDR3 runs 18 residues. CDR3: CASSLELGLARSTDTQYF. The CDR3 DNA sequence: TGTGCCAGCAGCTTAGAGCTTGGACTTGCGCGCAGCACAGATACGCAGTATTTT.

The chain employs TRBV7-9 and TRBJ1-2; D remains unclear. CDR3 length: 13 residues. V lost 5 bases to trimming and J lost 1 base, with 8 bases between them. Germline V CDR1 and CDR2: SEHNR, FQNEAQ (reference sequence). The CDR3 protein is CASSPKSNYGYTF. The CDR3 DNA is TGTGCCAGCAGCCCGAAGAGTAACTATGGCTACACCTTC.

This clonotype was recorded once. The chain employs TRBV9 and TRBJ2-3, with TRBD2 matching over 10 bases. The ends lost 3 bases at V and 4 bases at J; junction bases unmatched: 5. In germline, CDR1 is SGDLS, CDR2 YYNGEE. There are 15 residues in the CDR3. The CDR3: CASSDLAGVPDTQYF. The CDR3 DNA reads as TGTGCCAGCAGCGACCTAGCGGGAGTCCCAGATACGCAGTATTTT.

This chain connects TRBV25-1 to TRBJ2-3; perhaps TRBD2 as D (5 bases). The CDR3 length is 14 residues. Trimming shortened V by 6 bases and J by 0 bases, and 10 bases separated the two germline ends. Germline CDR1 MGHDK, CDR2 SYGVNS. CDR3 nucleotide sequence: TGTGCCAGCAGGGACTCCTCTAGCACAGATACGCAGTATTTT. This codes for CASRDSSSTDTQYF.

This clonotype occurred many times. The V gene is TRBV13, the J gene TRBJ1-1; 7 bases align to TRBD1. This CDR3 is built from 14 residues. V shed 3 bases and J 5 bases; nucleotides not matched to a gene: 6. CDR1 and CDR2 (germline): PRHDT, FYEKMQ (reference sequence). CDR3 protein: CASSLTGSWTEAFF. The CDR3 nucleotides are TGTGCCAGCAGCTTGACAGGGTCTTGGACTGAAGCTTTCTTT.

The CDR3 reads CASSSVVNTEAFF. In nucleotides, the CDR3 is TGTGCCAGCAGCTCCGTCGTGAACACTGAAGCTTTCTTT. This rearrangement joins TRBV7-9 to TRBJ1-1; D gene ambiguous. V dropped 4 bases and J dropped 0 bases, with 6 bases sitting between them. The length of the CDR3 is 13 residues. The V gene's germline CDR1 is SEHNR and CDR2 FQNEAQ (reference sequence).